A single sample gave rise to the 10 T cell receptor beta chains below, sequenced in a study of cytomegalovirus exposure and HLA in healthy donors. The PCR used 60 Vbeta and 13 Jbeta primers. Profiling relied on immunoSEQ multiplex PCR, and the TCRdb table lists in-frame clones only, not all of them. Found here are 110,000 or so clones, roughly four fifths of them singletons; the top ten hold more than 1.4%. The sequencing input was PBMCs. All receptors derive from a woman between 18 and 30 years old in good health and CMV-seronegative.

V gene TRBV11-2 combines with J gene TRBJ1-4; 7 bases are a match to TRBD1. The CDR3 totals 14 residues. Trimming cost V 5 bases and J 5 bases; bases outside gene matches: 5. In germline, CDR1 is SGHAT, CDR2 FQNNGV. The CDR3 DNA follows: TGTGCCAGCAGCCCCAGGACAGGCAATGAAAAACTGTTTTTT. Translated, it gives CASSPRTGNEKLFF.

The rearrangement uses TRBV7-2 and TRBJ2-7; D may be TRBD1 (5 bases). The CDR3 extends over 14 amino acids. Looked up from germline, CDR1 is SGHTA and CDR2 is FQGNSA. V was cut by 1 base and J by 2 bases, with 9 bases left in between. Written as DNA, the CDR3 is TGTGCCAGCAGCTTAGGGACACCCGCCTACGAGCAGTACTTC. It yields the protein CASSLGTPAYEQYF.

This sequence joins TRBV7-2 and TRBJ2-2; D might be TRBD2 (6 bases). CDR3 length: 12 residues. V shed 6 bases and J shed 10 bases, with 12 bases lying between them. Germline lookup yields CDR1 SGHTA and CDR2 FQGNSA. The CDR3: CASRPRREELFF. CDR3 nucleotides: TGTGCCAGCAGGCCCCGGAGGGAGGAGCTGTTTTTT.

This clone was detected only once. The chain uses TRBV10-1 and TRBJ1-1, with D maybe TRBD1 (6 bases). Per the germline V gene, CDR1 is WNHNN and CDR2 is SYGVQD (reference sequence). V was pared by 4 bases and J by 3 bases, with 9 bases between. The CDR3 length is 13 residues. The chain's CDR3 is CASSGGGDTEAFF. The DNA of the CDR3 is TGCGCCAGCAGTGGAGGGGGGGACACTGAAGCTTTCTTT.

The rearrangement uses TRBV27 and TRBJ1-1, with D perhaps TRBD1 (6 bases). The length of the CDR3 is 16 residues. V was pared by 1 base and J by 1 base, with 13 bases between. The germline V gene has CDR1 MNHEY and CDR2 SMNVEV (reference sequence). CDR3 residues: CASSLFQGMGNTEAFF. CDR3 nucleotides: TGTGCCAGCAGTTTATTTCAGGGGATGGGGAACACTGAAGCTTTCTTT.

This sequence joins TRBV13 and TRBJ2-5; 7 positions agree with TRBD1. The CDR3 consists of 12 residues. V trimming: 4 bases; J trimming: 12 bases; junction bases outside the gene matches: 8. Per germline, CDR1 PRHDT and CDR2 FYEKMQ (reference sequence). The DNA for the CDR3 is TGTGCCAGCAGCTACCCGACAGGGAGCAAGTACTTC. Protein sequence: CASSYPTGSKYF.

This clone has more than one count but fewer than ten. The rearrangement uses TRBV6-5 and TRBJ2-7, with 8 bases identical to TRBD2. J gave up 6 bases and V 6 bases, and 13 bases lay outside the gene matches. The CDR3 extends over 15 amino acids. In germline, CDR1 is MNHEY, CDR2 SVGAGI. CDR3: CASSTRYSGKGEQYF. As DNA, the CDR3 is TGTGCCAGCAGCACCCGGTATAGCGGGAAGGGCGAGCAGTACTTC.

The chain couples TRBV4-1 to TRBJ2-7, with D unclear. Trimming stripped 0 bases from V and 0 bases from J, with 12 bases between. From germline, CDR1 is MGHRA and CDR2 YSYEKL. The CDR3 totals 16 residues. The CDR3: CASSQERMAPSYEQYF. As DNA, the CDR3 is TGCGCCAGCAGCCAAGAGCGGATGGCCCCCTCCTACGAGCAGTACTTC.

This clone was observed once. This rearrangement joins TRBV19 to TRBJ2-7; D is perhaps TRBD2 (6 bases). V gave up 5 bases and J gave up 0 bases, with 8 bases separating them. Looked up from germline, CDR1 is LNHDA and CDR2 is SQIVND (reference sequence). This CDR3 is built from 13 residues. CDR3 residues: CASSFGGSYEQYF. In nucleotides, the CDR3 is TGTGCCAGTAGTTTCGGGGGCTCCTACGAGCAGTACTTC.

The chain's CDR3 is CASSFGNSPLHF. CDR3 DNA: TGTGCCAGCAGCTTCGGTAATTCACCCCTCCACTTT. The V call is TRBV7-8, the J call TRBJ1-6; D ambiguous. Germline CDR1 is SGHVS and CDR2 is FQNEAQ. This CDR3 has 12 amino acids. V lost 3 bases, J lost 6 bases, and 3 bases lay in between.